This T cell receptor (beta chain) was profiled in a study of early stage breast cancer tumors. The CDR3 has 12 residues. CDR1 is ENHRY, CDR2 SYGVKD, per germline. The V end lost 10 bases, the J end lost 4 bases, and 13 bases lay between the germline ends. TCRdb's copy holds only in-frame clones and misses some; the assay was immunoSEQ multiplex PCR. The table lists 65,000 to 75,000 clones, over 80% of them singletons. The TCR was taken from a person aged 40-50 years with breast cancer. The specimen sequenced was blood. The chain couples TRBV10-3 to TRBJ2-5; D assignment may be TRBD1 or TRBD2 (5 bases each). This CDR3 reads CATGASTETQYF. The CDR3 DNA is TGTGCCACCGGGGCTTCGACAGAGACCCAGTACTTC.